The clone carrying this T cell receptor (delta chain) has only a few counts. This entry comes from a study of gamma-delta chains in newborns, infants, children. Across the whole study: Microbial exposure reportedly drives polyclonal innate γδ T cell expansion after birth.

TCRdb re-identified clones in the reads via CATT. The sample contains about 7,100 delta-chain clones, more than 0.6% of which appear only once. Germline CDR1 GEAIGNYY, CDR2 EKD. This CDR3 comprises 15 residues. V was trimmed by 0 bases and J by 0 bases, leaving 10 bases between them. The sequenced sample was blood. This chain links TRDV2 with TRDJ1; D is possibly TRDD3 (5 bases). This TCR came from a child who was a newborn, infant or young child, either healthy, febrile or measles-vaccinated (not recorded which). CDR3 sequence reads: CACDTVGEHTDKLIF. The CDR3, as DNA: TGTGCCTGTGACACCGTTGGGGAACACACCGATAAACTCATCTTT.